This T cell receptor beta chain stems from a study of cytomegalovirus exposure and HLA in healthy donors. On the study more broadly: It was reported in a later analysis that the same platform had been used for the 120 or so validation repertoires as for the roughly 670 first-cohort repertoires.

Note on this clone: As yet, its antigen is unknown.

Assay: immunoSEQ multiplex PCR; the TCRdb copy retains only in-frame clones and omits some. The data hold 250,000 to 300,000 clones, with roughly 85% observed a single time. V was pared by 10 bases and J by 7 bases, with 17 bases between. The CDR3 extends over 13 amino acids. Germline V CDR1 and CDR2: SGHNT, YENEEA. Findings and caveats of the study: Some TCR beta chains (164 of them) were listed as cytomegalovirus-associated.

This clonotype was obtained from a woman younger than 30 in good health and CMV-seronegative. The sample taken for sequencing was PBMCs. The chain is built from TRBV11-3 and TRBJ2-1; D gene ambiguous. In DNA, the CDR3 is TGTGCCACCACAAAAGGAAACAGTAATGAGCAGTTCTTC. Protein sequence: CATTKGNSNEQFF.